This T cell receptor (beta chain) was sequenced during a study of Ad26.COV2.S vaccination and SARS-CoV-2 variants. Across the whole study: Administration of Ad26.COV2.S was intramuscular, either once or twice 56 days apart.

Concerning this clone: Its antigen is as yet unknown.

V was shortened by 5 bases and J by 0 bases, with 11 bases between the two germline ends. Germline V gene lookup returns CDR1 SGHTA and CDR2 FQGNSA. The CDR3 runs to 14 residues. Treatment in this sample: roughly 20 received Ad26.COV2.S at low or high dose, single or two shots; roughly five received placebo; per-sample allocation not given. Specimen acquisition occurred on day 63 following the initial vaccine or placebo injection. Using immunoSEQ multiplex PCR, the repertoire was profiled, and TCRdb retains in-frame clones only, with some absent. The sample has fewer than 500,000 clones, about 90% seen once; the top ten hold about 4.1%. Study-wide results and caveats: Vaccine and placebo recipients had similar non-spike TCR breadth. Reportedly, spike-specific CD8+ and CD4+ T cell responses achieved substantial breadth once vaccination had taken place.

Sequencing was performed on peripheral blood, taken in a trial of Ad26.COV2.S vaccine versus placebo. This TCR came from a person between 18 and 60 years old who received the Ad26.COV2.S COVID-19 vaccine or a placebo. The rearrangement uses TRBV7-2 and TRBJ2-7; perhaps TRBD1 as D (6 bases). The CDR3 DNA is TGTGCCAGCAGCGCACGACAGGTCTCCTACGAGCAGTACTTC. This translates into CASSARQVSYEQYF.